This T cell receptor beta chain was recovered during a study of spatial heterogeneity in lung cancer. TCRdb re-analysed the 5' RACE reads in MiXCR, keeping a single row per CDR3 protein. In the table there are some 11,000 distinct CDR3 sequences, 3.5% to 4% of which are singletons. To note about this clonotype: Because this beta chain is a stray read in a library intended to capture alpha chains, its abundance should not be given much weight.

Time point here: sample taken at primary tumor resection. Material for sequencing was whole RNA from tumor, nontumor lung or frozen PBMC, left unsorted. Trimming cost V 0 bases and J 8 bases; bases outside gene matches: 4. CDR1 and CDR2 (germline): LGHDT, YNNKEL (reference sequence). There are 15 residues in the CDR3. The gene calls are TRBV3-1 and TRBJ1-2; 12 nucleotides line up with TRBD1. The material sequenced was normal lung tissue next to the tumor, taken at surgery. This sequence was found in a male donor with early-stage non-small cell lung cancer. This CDR3 reads CASSQEGTGGSGYTF. CDR3 nucleotide sequence: TGTGCCAGCAGCCAAGAAGGGACAGGGGGCAGCGGCTACACCTTC.